The rows below give T cell receptor beta chains drawn from one sample of a study of beta chain features in type 1 diabetes. The method was immunoSEQ multiplex PCR; TCRdb's version includes in-frame clones alone and lacks a portion of them. The top ten clones hold under 0.045% of a sample with roughly 230,000 clones, 9% to 10% of them seen once. Sample: naive CD4+ T cells from blood. All receptors derive from a woman aged 18-29 years in good health. Both conserved end residues are part of each CDR3. The D gene is left open where the match is weak. The size entry is marked missing in some rows and otherwise reads once, few, many or a size class.

size: few
V: TRBV28
D: -
J: TRBJ2-7
CDR3: CASSLIHGEQYF
DNA: TGTGCCAGCAGCCTAATCCACGGGGAGCAGTACTTC

size: few
V: TRBV30
D: TRBD2
J: TRBJ2-2
CDR3: CAWSVRVLAGDETGELFF
DNA: TGTGCCTGGAGTGTACGAGTCCTAGCGGGAGATGAGACCGGGGAGCTGTTTTTT

size: few
V: TRBV7-9
D: TRBD2
J: TRBJ2-7
CDR3: CASSLGGLAGISYEQYF
DNA: TGTGCCAGCAGCTTAGGAGGGCTAGCGGGAATCTCCTACGAGCAGTACTTC

size: few
V: TRBV7-9
D: -
J: TRBJ2-5
CDR3: CASSPFGSETQYF
DNA: TGTGCCAGCAGCCCCTTCGGGTCAGAGACCCAGTACTTC

size: -
V: TRBV2
D: -
J: TRBJ1-1
CDR3: CASSEQGRTEAFF
DNA: TGTGCCAGCAGTGAGCAGGGGCGCACTGAAGCTTTCTTT

size: few
V: TRBV30
D: TRBD2
J: TRBJ2-1
CDR3: CAWGSGRNNEQFF
DNA: TGTGCCTGGGGTAGCGGGCGTAACAATGAGCAGTTCTTC

size: -
V: TRBV30
D: -
J: TRBJ2-1
CDR3: CAWSVRGISEQFF
DNA: TGTGCCTGGAGTGTACGGGGTATAAGTGAGCAGTTCTTC

size: few
V: TRBV5-1
D: -
J: TRBJ1-1
CDR3: CASSLGAGVGVNTEAFF
DNA: TGCGCCAGCAGCTTGGGGGCAGGGGTGGGGGTGAACACTGAAGCTTTCTTT

size: -
V: TRBV18
D: TRBD1
J: TRBJ1-4
CDR3: CASSLTGYNEKLFF
DNA: TGTGCCAGCTCATTGACAGGGTACAATGAAAAACTGTTTTTT

size: -
V: TRBV18
D: -
J: TRBJ2-7
CDR3: CASSLGERLSYEQYF
DNA: TGTGCCAGCTCCCTAGGTGAGCGGCTCTCCTACGAGCAGTACTTC

size: many
V: TRBV7-2
D: -
J: TRBJ1-4
CDR3: CASSRGANEKLFF
DNA: TGTGCCAGCAGCCGGGGGGCTAATGAAAAACTGTTTTTT

size: few
V: TRBV5-5
D: -
J: TRBJ2-7
CDR3: CASSLNQAGRFTEQYF
DNA: TGTGCCAGCAGCTTGAACCAGGCGGGCCGGTTTACGGAGCAGTACTTC

size: -
V: TRBV15
D: -
J: TRBJ1-2
CDR3: CATSLPGHSNYGYTF
DNA: TGTGCCACCAGCTTGCCGGGACACTCGAACTATGGCTACACCTTC

size: -
V: TRBV30
D: -
J: TRBJ1-3
CDR3: CAWGQVVGNTIYF
DNA: TGTGCCTGGGGGCAGGTTGTTGGAAACACCATATATTTT

size: -
V: TRBV19
D: -
J: TRBJ2-5
CDR3: CASRTGAGVETQYF
DNA: TGTGCCAGTAGGACAGGGGCGGGGGTTGAGACCCAGTACTTC

size: few
V: TRBV7-9
D: TRBD1
J: TRBJ2-1
CDR3: CASSLWTGGNEQFF
DNA: TGTGCCAGCAGCTTATGGACAGGGGGCAATGAGCAGTTCTTC

size: few
V: TRBV4-1
D: TRBD2
J: TRBJ2-1
CDR3: CASSQDRLAGDPSYNEQFF
DNA: TGCGCCAGCAGCCAAGACCGACTAGCGGGAGACCCCTCCTACAATGAGCAGTTCTTC

size: few
V: TRBV5-6
D: -
J: TRBJ2-7
CDR3: CASTNARYEQYF
DNA: TGTGCCAGCACCAATGCGCGCTACGAGCAGTACTTC

size: -
V: TRBV5-1
D: -
J: TRBJ1-1
CDR3: CASSLAEAGVLNTEAFF
DNA: TGCGCCAGCAGCTTGGCCGAGGCAGGGGTTTTGAACACTGAAGCTTTCTTT

size: -
V: TRBV10-2
D: -
J: TRBJ2-7
CDR3: CASSEAQTAYEQYF
DNA: TGCGCCAGCAGTGAGGCGCAGACAGCGTACGAGCAGTACTTC

size: few
V: TRBV18
D: TRBD1
J: TRBJ1-3
CDR3: CASSRTGDSGNTIYF
DNA: TGTGCCAGCTCAAGGACAGGGGACTCTGGAAACACCATATATTTT

size: -
V: TRBV5-1
D: TRBD2
J: TRBJ2-4
CDR3: CASSLGLAGGNIQYF
DNA: TGCGCCAGCAGCCTCGGACTAGCGGGGGGAAACATTCAGTACTTC

size: few
V: TRBV21-1
D: -
J: TRBJ2-3
CDR3: CASSKVPDTDTQYF
DNA: TGTGCCAGCAGCAAAGTTCCAGACACAGATACGCAGTATTTT

size: few
V: TRBV11-2
D: -
J: TRBJ2-2
CDR3: CASSLSTTANTGELFF
DNA: TGTGCCAGCAGCTTATCAACCACAGCGAACACCGGGGAGCTGTTTTTT

size: few
V: TRBV19
D: TRBD2
J: TRBJ2-1
CDR3: CASSSLAGAGEQFF
DNA: TGTGCCAGTAGTAGCCTAGCGGGAGCAGGTGAGCAGTTCTTC

size: few
V: TRBV25-1
D: -
J: TRBJ2-1
CDR3: CASSEYPPRAGLYNEQFF
DNA: TGTGCCAGCAGTGAATACCCCCCCAGGGCGGGACTCTACAATGAGCAGTTCTTC

size: few
V: TRBV4-1
D: TRBD1
J: TRBJ1-1
CDR3: CASSQGRQGRLEAFF
DNA: TGCGCCAGCAGCCAAGGGAGACAGGGGAGGCTCGAAGCTTTCTTT

size: -
V: TRBV28
D: -
J: TRBJ1-6
CDR3: CASSVDQGYNSPLHF
DNA: TGTGCCAGCAGTGTCGATCAGGGCTATAATTCACCCCTCCACTTT

size: once
V: TRBV30
D: TRBD1
J: TRBJ2-3
CDR3: CAWKGQGAGDTQYF
DNA: TGTGCCTGGAAAGGGCAGGGGGCGGGAGATACGCAGTATTTT

size: few
V: TRBV2
D: TRBD2
J: TRBJ2-1
CDR3: CASSYVAGENNEQFF
DNA: TGTGCCAGCAGTTATGTAGCGGGAGAGAACAATGAGCAGTTCTTC

size: few
V: TRBV4-1
D: TRBD2
J: TRBJ2-1
CDR3: CASSQRVSSGVGEQFF
DNA: TGCGCCAGCAGCCAGAGGGTGTCTAGCGGGGTAGGGGAGCAGTTCTTC

size: -
V: TRBV30
D: TRBD1
J: TRBJ2-5
CDR3: CAWRSRTGGQVETQYF
DNA: TGTGCCTGGAGGAGTCGGACAGGGGGGCAGGTAGAGACCCAGTACTTC

size: few
V: TRBV30
D: -
J: TRBJ1-2
CDR3: CAWSAGAYGYTF
DNA: TGTGCCTGGAGTGCGGGAGCCTATGGCTACACCTTC

size: few
V: TRBV5-1
D: -
J: TRBJ1-1
CDR3: CASSPFEGGGTEAFF
DNA: TGCGCCAGCAGCCCTTTTGAGGGCGGGGGAACTGAAGCTTTCTTT

size: few
V: TRBV4-1
D: TRBD2
J: TRBJ2-3
CDR3: CASSQVASGGRDTQYF
DNA: TGCGCCAGCAGCCAAGTCGCTAGCGGTGGGCGGGATACGCAGTATTTT

size: few
V: TRBV7-9
D: TRBD1
J: TRBJ2-1
CDR3: CASSSLDRGDNEQFF
DNA: TGTGCCAGCAGCTCCTTGGACAGGGGGGACAATGAGCAGTTCTTC

size: -
V: TRBV12-5
D: -
J: TRBJ1-4
CDR3: CASGLNQMAAPEKLFF
DNA: TGTGCTAGTGGTTTGAATCAGATGGCCGCCCCCGAAAAACTGTTTTTT

size: -
V: TRBV19
D: -
J: TRBJ1-4
CDR3: CASSIAGRGATNEKLFF
DNA: TGTGCCAGTAGTATAGCGGGCAGGGGAGCAACTAATGAAAAACTGTTTTTT

size: few
V: TRBV6-1
D: -
J: TRBJ2-7
CDR3: CASSEREAGYEQYF
DNA: TGTGCCAGCAGTGAAAGGGAGGCCGGCTACGAGCAGTACTTC

size: -
V: TRBV19
D: -
J: TRBJ2-7
CDR3: CASSIVGRAAGEQYF
DNA: TGTGCCAGTAGTATAGTGGGCCGAGCGGCGGGGGAGCAGTACTTC

size: few
V: TRBV18
D: TRBD1
J: TRBJ1-5
CDR3: CASSGTGNNQPQHF
DNA: TGTGCCAGCTCAGGGACAGGGAACAATCAGCCCCAGCATTTT

size: few
V: TRBV19
D: -
J: TRBJ2-7
CDR3: CASSRTWGPYEQYF
DNA: TGTGCCAGTAGTAGGACCTGGGGCCCCTACGAGCAGTACTTC